These 17 T cell receptor beta chains were all obtained from the same sample, sequenced in a study of a mutant IDH1 vaccine in newly diagnosed glioma. What these receptors recognize is not known. Profiled with immunoSEQ multiplex PCR; TCRdb holds only in-frame clones, not every one. The sample holds approximately 50,000 clones, roughly 78% seen once. Stated time point: week 5, during vaccination. Alongside topical imiquimod, each dose of vaccine comprised 300 ug of mutant IDH1 20-mer peptide. Specimen: PBMCs, collected from a glioma patient whose treatment included an IDH1 peptide vaccine. These receptor sequences come from a man between 50 and 59 years old with glioma.

The chain couples TRBV2 to TRBJ2-7; D gene unclear. CDR3 length: 17 amino acids. The germline V and J ends were trimmed by 2 bases and 2 bases, with 19 bases remaining between them. Per the germline V gene, CDR1 is SNHLY and CDR2 is FYNNEI. CDR3 protein: CASSEPPGAKKPYEQYF. The CDR3 DNA is TGTGCCAGCAGTGAACCACCAGGTGCAAAAAAACCCTACGAGCAGTACTTC.

This clone showed up just a few times. The gene calls are TRBV7-9 and TRBJ2-5, with no clear D. V dropped 3 bases and J dropped 2 bases, with 7 bases sitting between them. Germline assignment: CDR1 SEHNR and CDR2 FQNEAQ (reference sequence). This CDR3 is 13 amino acids long. The CDR3 DNA sequence: TGTGCCAGCAGCTTGAAACAGCAAGAGACCCAGTACTTC. This gives the protein CASSLKQQETQYF.

The rearrangement joins TRBV5-1 to TRBJ1-4; 7 bases are a match to TRBD1. CDR1 SGHRS and CDR2 YFSETQ come from the germline V gene. V lost 4 bases and J lost 2; bases outside the gene matches: 11. The CDR3 sequence is 17 residues long. CDR3 sequence: CASSPGQARATNEKLFF. CDR3 nucleotide sequence: TGCGCCAGCAGCCCAGGACAGGCCCGGGCCACTAATGAAAAACTGTTTTTT.

Written as DNA, the CDR3 is TGTGCCTGGAGCGGCACGAGGGGTGAGCAGTTCTTC. This codes for CAWSGTRGEQFF. J is TRBJ2-1 and V is TRBV30; either TRBD1 or TRBD2 may fit D (5 bases each). CDR3 size: 12 residues. The germline gives CDR1 GTSNPN, CDR2 SVGIG (reference sequence). With 3 bases removed from V and 9 bases from J, the gap between germline ends came to 12 bases.

This chain links TRBV5-1 with TRBJ2-1; D is unclear. Germline-derived CDR1 and CDR2 are SGHRS and YFSETQ. The germline V and J ends were trimmed by 6 bases and 8 bases, with 15 bases remaining between them. The CDR3 is 13 residues long. The CDR3 sequence: CASMVVSDDEQFF. The CDR3, as DNA: TGCGCCAGCATGGTTGTATCCGACGATGAGCAGTTCTTC. Full variable domain (missing parts from reference TRBV5-1 and TRBJ2-1): KAGVTQTPRYLIKTRGQQVTLSCSPISGHRSVSWYQQTPGQGLQFLFEYFSETQRNKGNFPGRFSGRQFSNSRSEMNVSTLELGDSALYLCASMVVSDDEQFFGPGTRLTVL.

The chain carries TRBV10-3 and TRBJ2-1, with TRBD2 matching over 14 bases. The CDR3 spans 15 residues. V lost 10 bases to trimming and J lost 3 bases; unmatched junction nucleotides: 5. Germline V gene sequence: CDR1 ENHRY, CDR2 SYGVKD. CDR3 DNA sequence: TGTGCCACCTACGGACTAGCGGGGGGCTACAATGAGCAGTTCTTC. It codes for CATYGLAGGYNEQFF.

This chain connects TRBV5-1 to TRBJ2-2; 9 bases match TRBD1. The CDR3 loop spans 16 amino acids. J was trimmed by 5 bases and V by 3 bases; bases with no gene match: 8. CDR1 is SGHRS, CDR2 YFSETQ, per germline. This chain's CDR3 is CASSSNGQGSTGELFF. The CDR3, as DNA: TGCGCCAGCAGCTCGAACGGACAGGGGAGTACCGGGGAGCTGTTTTTT.

This rearrangement joins TRBV29-1 to TRBJ1-3; tentative D call: TRBD1 (5 bases). With 3 bases removed from V and 2 bases from J, the gap between germline ends came to 11 bases. The CDR3 is 14 amino acids. Germline V lookup: CDR1 SQVTM, CDR2 ANQGSEA. DNA for the CDR3: TGCAGCGTTGACAAGGGGAAAACTGGAAACACCATATATTTT. Protein sequence: CSVDKGKTGNTIYF.

This clone was seen a few times. The chain recombines TRBV19 with TRBJ1-5; D is possibly TRBD1 (5 bases). The CDR3 runs to 14 residues. Between the trimmed V and J ends, which lost 10 bases and 0 bases, there was a span of 13 bases. CDR1 and CDR2 (germline): LNHDA, SQIVND (reference sequence). This CDR3 reads CATGLANSNQPQHF. The CDR3 nucleotides read TGTGCCACGGGACTTGCGAATAGCAATCAGCCCCAGCATTTT.

The chain couples TRBV2 to TRBJ2-2; D remains ambiguous. Germline V lookup: CDR1 SNHLY, CDR2 FYNNEI. V was clipped by 6 bases and J by 1 base, with 12 bases between them. CDR3 size: 15 residues. In nucleotides, the CDR3 is TGTGCCAGCAGAAATGGACCGATGAACACCGGGGAGCTGTTTTTT. Its translation: CASRNGPMNTGELFF.

The chain carries TRBV15 and TRBJ2-1; D not resolved. The V end lost 5 bases, the J end lost 7 bases, and 6 bases lay between the germline ends. The CDR3 runs 11 residues. Germline CDR1 is LNHNV and CDR2 is YYDKDF (reference sequence). CDR3 sequence reads: CATSLTNEQFF. The CDR3 region has the DNA TGTGCCACCAGCCTCACGAATGAGCAGTTCTTC.

This clone has a handful of counts. The V and J genes are TRBV9 and TRBJ2-1; 10 nucleotides align to TRBD1. The CDR3 spans 16 residues. Germline CDR1 and CDR2: SGDLS and YYNGEE. V lost 4 bases to trimming and J lost 0 bases; unmatched junction nucleotides: 4. The CDR3 DNA follows: TGTGCCAGCAGCATGGGACAGGGGAGCTCCTACAATGAGCAGTTCTTC. Protein product: CASSMGQGSSYNEQFF.

This clone was recorded a few times. The V gene is TRBV27, the J gene TRBJ1-4, with unresolved D. Germline V CDR1 and CDR2: MNHEY, SMNVEV (reference sequence). Trimming shortened V by 5 bases and J by 7 bases, and 17 bases separated the two germline ends. The CDR3 covers 15 residues. The CDR3 DNA reads TGTGCCAGCAGTCTTACTAGGCCGCCGGGTGAAAAACTGTTTTTT. It translates to CASSLTRPPGEKLFF.

This clone came up a few times. V usage is TRBV7-9 and J usage is TRBJ2-3; tentative D call: TRBD1 (5 bases). The CDR3 runs to 14 residues. The germline gives CDR1 SEHNR, CDR2 FQNEAQ (reference sequence). The V and J ends lost 7 bases and 0 bases respectively, with 11 bases between them. DNA for the CDR3: TGTGCCAGCAACCCGCAGGGTAGCACAGATACGCAGTATTTT. This translates into CASNPQGSTDTQYF. The variable domain in full, completed from reference TRBV7-9 and TRBJ2-3, reads DTGVSQNPRHKITKRGQNVTFRCDPISEHNRLYWYRQTLGQGPEFLTYFQNEAQLEKSRLLSDRFSAERPKGSFSTLEIQRTEQGDSAMYLCASNPQGSTDTQYFGPGTRLTVL.

The chain uses TRBV5-4 and TRBJ2-3; D is unclear. CDR3 length: 11 amino acids. Germline V CDR1 and CDR2: SGHNT, YYREEE (reference sequence). The V end was cut by 3 bases, the J end by 7 bases, with 6 bases between. CDR3 sequence reads: CASSYENTQYF. The CDR3 DNA follows: TGTGCCAGCAGCTATGAGAATACGCAGTATTTT.

This chain links TRBV5-1 with TRBJ1-3; D is ambiguous. Germline V CDR1 and CDR2: SGHRS, YFSETQ. The CDR3 extends over 17 amino acids. V lost 0 bases, J lost 0 bases, and 13 bases lay in between. CDR3 nucleotides: TGCGCCAGCAGCTTGGAATTAGGGCGCTTCTCTGGAAACACCATATATTTT. It codes for CASSLELGRFSGNTIYF.

This sequence joins TRBV10-3 and TRBJ2-4; D uncertain. CDR3 length: 14 residues. The V gene's germline CDR1 is ENHRY and CDR2 SYGVKD. Between the trimmed V and J ends, which lost 2 bases and 7 bases, there was a span of 12 bases. As DNA, the CDR3 is TGTGCCATCAGTGAGGGAGAGCGAAGGAACATTCAGTACTTC. Its translation: CAISEGERRNIQYF.